This T cell receptor (beta chain) was retrieved from a study of CD8+ T cells in alopecia areata. TCR sequencing used cDNA made by reverse transcription of extracted RNA. Profiled with immunoSEQ multiplex PCR; TCRdb holds only in-frame clones, not every one. The sample carries about 140,000 clones, 80% to 90% recorded once. Regarding treatment: oral pan-JAK inhibitor, 5-10 mg twice daily. V lost 0 bases to trimming and J lost 5 bases; unmatched junction nucleotides: 12. CDR1 is SNHLY and CDR2 is FYNNEI in the germline V gene. The CDR3 has 18 residues. The chain carries TRBV2 and TRBJ2-3; 9 nucleotides align to TRBD2. The material sequenced was CD8+ T cells sorted from blood, taken at week 4, from a patient treated with tofacitinib. This TCR was sampled from a human donor with alopecia areata. The CDR3 nucleotides read TGTGCCAGCAGTGAAGCGCTCATGGCGGGGGGGCCTGGAGATACGCAGTATTTT. It specifies CASSEALMAGGPGDTQYF. The full variable domain, rest sourced from reference TRBV2 and TRBJ2-3, is EPEVTQTPSHQVTQMGQEVILRCVPISNHLYFYWYRQILGQKVEFLVSFYNNEISEKSEIFDDQFSVERPDGSNFTLKIRSTKLEDSAMYFCASSEALMAGGPGDTQYFGPGTRLTVL.